This T cell receptor beta chain emerged from a study of cytomegalovirus exposure and HLA in healthy donors (dated by TCRdb to 2016 to 2017). With respect to the entire study: According to an earlier analysis of a few hundred of the donors, roughly 180 million T cells yielded over 90 million unique TCR beta sequences and approximately 300 Gb of sequence data. About 280 gigabases of sequencing data and around 85 million unique TCR sequences made up an early release that covered nearly 650 HLA-typed donors. Of the roughly 400 genotyped donors, around 81% fell in the genetic ancestry cluster associated with self-reported Caucasian donors. The aim of the study was to test whether cataloging public T cell receptors could identify signatures of past pathogen exposure. The T cell repertoires of about 700 subjects were profiled by immunosequencing and related to cytomegalovirus serostatus. In addition to the first cohort of several hundred subjects, a separate validation cohort of 120 different subjects was used. High-throughput TCR immunosequencing, statistical association of individual TCRs with disease status, and machine learning were combined to predict cytomegalovirus infection status. In a later analysis, previously published TCR beta repertoires from 666 donors were re-analyzed and high-resolution HLA genotyping was added so that TCR occurrence patterns could be studied. In the later analysis, no new phenotypic data were used to find candidate immune exposures; instead, reliance was placed on TCR beta sequences and their occurrence across donors. To decide whether each TCR beta V gene segment behaved as functional or pseudogenic, an earlier analysis of some 580 of the donors relied on high-throughput TCR beta sequencing. Donor age, sex, ethnicity and CMV serostatus were collected together with the repertoire data. Genome-wide SNP genotypes for about 60% of the 666 donors were used in a later genetic analysis, which treated that subset as a discovery cohort. Every discovery cohort repertoire had been produced on one sequencing platform. Class I and class II HLA loci were covered by the typing at four-digit resolution. The number of donors typed differed by locus, with 629-630 for A, B, C, DRB1 and DQB1, roughly 520 for DQA1, about 610 for DPA1, and approximately 470 for DPB1. About five DR-DQ haplotypes were handled as single units for association and clustering because linkage in the cohort was strong. Among approximately 370 genotyped donors of the cohort, an average of approximately 200,000 unique TCR beta nucleotide sequences was sequenced per donor, of which 15% to 20% were non-productive. What the research found in general, with its limitations: A further reported finding was that TCR beta sequences accurately predicted the HLA-A and HLA-B alleles for most subjects in the first cohort. A total of roughly 160 TCR beta chains were listed by the study as associated with cytomegalovirus. Because counts were too low, more than 15 rarely observed V segments, including chromosome 9 orphons, were excluded from the earlier analysis of several hundred of the donors. When HLA alleles, especially DR and DQ, strongly co-occurred, TCR associations were difficult to assign to individual alleles. The classifier was reported to diagnose cytomegalovirus status with high specificity and sensitivity in both the original cohort and the validation cohort. Because the 87-base-pair reads could not distinguish some IMGT-functional V segments, including TRBV6-2 and TRBV6-3, those segments were excluded. The only immune exposure information available for the cohort was CMV serostatus. In vitro tests confirmed that three of the cytomegalovirus-associated TCR beta chains recognize cytomegalovirus antigens. In a later analysis, HLA-associated TCR beta chains showed more clonal expansion and lower generation probabilities than non-associated chains that were equally common. Linkage disequilibrium might explain the correlated functional status among segregating V segments, but an unknown experimental factor could not be excluded. Several of the top co-occurrence clusters appeared to be linked to parvovirus B19, influenza, CMV and Epstein-Barr virus, according to a later analysis. An earlier analysis of 587 of the donors showed that most TCR beta V segments appeared in productive rearrangements either about 87% or about 30% of the time, which broadly matched IMGT annotations. Specific HLA alleles were associated with roughly 16,000 TCR beta sequences at a false discovery rate of 0.05 in a later analysis. In a later analysis, the rate of TCR association differed among HLA loci, with DRB1 alleles having the most associated TCRs and HLA-C alleles having the fewest. According to a later analysis, most CMV-associated TCR beta chains appeared to be HLA-restricted, and the HLA associations seemed to be driven largely by CMV exposure. Roughly uniform sequencing depth across donors was assumed in presence/absence analyses, although this assumption may not hold. In a later genetic analysis, fewer N-insertions in productive TCRs were reported among donors in an Asian-associated ancestry cluster than the approximately 630-donor mean. The cohort was sequenced for TCR beta chains only, and without alpha or paired-chain data the features that could be detected were limited. Most TCR sequences were seen in very few donors, while some public TCRs were found in many individuals. Because some donors lacked HLA typing at each locus, the association tests relied only on the typed subset. V-gene and J-gene trimming of TCR beta chains was associated with a missense DCLRE1C variant in a later genetic analysis, and the association was replicated in an independent cohort. According to the authors, the approach could potentially be generalized to other disease states and immunological phenotypes. A group of highly shared sequence variants was considered likely to be a technical artifact of the sequencing pipeline.

The CDR3 holds 13 amino acids from the cysteine to the phenylalanine. Only the CDR3 part of the read is kept: 39 bases, read in frame from the first base. Trimming at the junction amounts to 0 bases on V and 1 base on J, and the germline ends lie 3 bases apart. CDR1 SNHLY and CDR2 FYNNEI are derived from the germline V gene. A word on this clone: Which antigen it targets is not known. No much larger clone exists at a distance of one base, and base qualities are not known.

The cohort was made up of about 670 healthy bone marrow donors. At the time of sampling, every cohort member was nominally healthy, though immune exposures that went unrecorded were likely present. The donor tested CMV seropositive, placing the donor among the 250 to 350 seropositive members of the cohort. A peripheral blood sample was collected from each donor, and TCR beta sequencing was performed on peripheral blood mononuclear cells. Genomic DNA extraction from the blood cell samples was performed with the Qiagen DNeasy Blood Extraction Kit. Libraries were made using the immunoSEQ multiplex PCR assay. For the multiplex PCR, a mixture combining 60 forward primers for TCR Vbeta segments and 13 reverse primers for TCR Jbeta segments was used. The CDR3 region of rearranged TCR beta genes was amplified from genomic DNA by a multiplex PCR assay. The amplified TCR beta libraries were sequenced on the Illumina HiSeq System as 87-base-pair reads. As for how the authors treated the data: A later analysis counted about 80 million unique TCR beta chains across the 500 to 850 repertoires, and some 12 million of these chains were shared by at least two donors. Raw reads were error-corrected and collapsed into unique sequences by a nearest-neighbor algorithm in which closely related sequences were merged to remove PCR and sequencing errors. V, D and J gene segments were assigned by aligning CDR3 sequences to IMGT reference sequences. Each retained sequence needed at least a six-nucleotide match to both a V gene segment and a J gene segment. A rearrangement was called productive if the CDR3 had no stop codons and remained in frame with V and J, and every other rearrangement was called non-productive. Following IMGT convention, CDR3 was defined as the stretch from the second conserved V-encoded cysteine up to the conserved J-encoded phenylalanine. The earlier analysis of a few hundred of the donors excluded sequences that lacked an unambiguous match to a single V gene segment. An earlier analysis of fewer than 650 of the donors classified V segments as functional when productive rearrangements were above 56.7% and as segregating when the standard deviation between donors was above 5%. A statistical classification framework was built for diagnosing cytomegalovirus status from the catalog of TCR beta chain sequences. A later analysis assigned V and J genes by comparing TCR nucleotide sequences with IMGT/GENE-DB human TR gene sequences. A later analysis assigned CDR3 sequences and most-parsimonious VDJ recombination scenarios with the TCRdist pipeline. A later analysis defined each TCR beta chain by its CDR3 amino acid sequence plus V-gene family, and excluded reads lacking a unique V-gene family. In a later analysis, some 600 highly shared, low-generation-probability nucleotide sequences were removed to address suspected cross-contamination and a sequencing artifact. For each public chain, a later analysis derived a clonal expansion index from normalized ranks of inferred template counts within each repertoire. In a later analysis, generation probabilities were computed using a VDJ recombination model fitted to out-of-frame rearrangements, and the results were checked against IGoR. Hypergeometric tests were used in a later analysis to score TCR-TCR, TCR-HLA and TCR-CMV co-occurrence, with a repertoire-size bias correction applied to the TCR pairs. A later analysis estimated false discovery rates by permuting HLA or CMV assignments 20 times. In a later analysis, co-occurring TCRs were grouped using DBSCAN, with TCRdist sequence similarity added in when clustering inside HLA-allele-positive subsets. For co-occurrence clustering, repertoires with fewer than 30,000 or more than 120,000 public chains were excluded, along with a handful of repertoires with anomalous nucleotide sharing. Entries here come from immuneACCESS through TCRdb and include only in-frame sequences with V and J called. Some clones fail to appear in such tables; in the studies checked, an unresolved V gene covers under half of the shortfall, and the cause of the remainder is unknown. The V and J calls and clone size were taken over from that table, and D and trimming were inferred from the DNA. Recorded for this sample are about 170,000 clones; 70% to 90% of them occurred a single time. The top ten constitute about 2% of the sample.

The sample taken for sequencing was PBMCs. The chain is made from TRBV2 and TRBJ1-2; confidence is insufficient to name the D gene. The clonotype was recovered from a man between 18 and 29 years old in good health and CMV-seropositive. The CDR3 region reads CASSEASNYGYTF. The bases read TGTGCCAGCAGTGAAGCCAGTAACTATGGCTACACCTTC.